This TCR beta chain was sequenced for a study of T cell responses to AZD1222 COVID-19 vaccine. Study observations and caveats: Once two AZD1222 doses were given, Spike-specific TCR breadth and depth went up. Baseline seropositives among AZD1222 recipients totaled only 5 to 7. Among the donors, most were white British and more were female, and clonal diversity was possibly underestimated.

Profiling relied on immunoSEQ multiplex PCR, and the TCRdb table lists in-frame clones only, not all of them. Among 110,000 or so clones listed, roughly 86% were seen once. V was pared by 5 bases and J by 10 bases, with 14 bases between. Per germline, CDR1 PRHDT and CDR2 FYEKMQ (reference sequence). This CDR3 spans 12 amino acids. Samples with a second dose at about 4 or about 12 weeks were pooled together. This clone has a single count. Its antigen remains unknown. This specimen was peripheral blood, taken 28 days after the second AZD1222 dose. This receptor was taken from an adult who received the AZD1222 COVID-19 vaccine. The chain recombines TRBV13 with TRBJ1-2, with D perhaps TRBD1 (5 bases). The CDR3 nucleotides read TGTGCCAGCAGCCATCGCGCCAGGGTCTACACCTTC. It specifies CASSHRARVYTF.